Below, one TCR beta chain is given with its context. Antigen unknown. The sample comes from a study of PD-1 blockade in classical Hodgkin lymphoma. General study results and limits: The baseline diversity of complete responders showed similarity to that of newly diagnosed patients.

The CDR3 length is 16 residues. In germline, CDR1 is SGDLS, CDR2 YYNGEE. V was pared by 3 bases and J by 2 bases, with 11 bases of the junction left unmatched. Time point given: cycle 4 day 1 (C4D1), after less than seven weeks of nivolumab. There was relapse after autologous stem cell transplantation in every patient, and there was variation in brentuximab vedotin exposure. This table comes from immunoSEQ multiplex PCR, and its TCRdb copy is limited to in-frame clones, with some not included. The table lists about 50,000 clones, about 76% of them singletons. The sequence came from a human donor with classical Hodgkin lymphoma. V is TRBV9 and J is TRBJ2-7; 7 bases agree with TRBD1. The sample here was peripheral blood mononuclear cells (PBMCs), taken before the fourth cycle of nivolumab. This CDR3 reads CASSEGALDSPYEQYF. The CDR3 bases are TGTGCCAGCAGCGAGGGGGCCCTAGACTCACCCTACGAGCAGTACTTC.